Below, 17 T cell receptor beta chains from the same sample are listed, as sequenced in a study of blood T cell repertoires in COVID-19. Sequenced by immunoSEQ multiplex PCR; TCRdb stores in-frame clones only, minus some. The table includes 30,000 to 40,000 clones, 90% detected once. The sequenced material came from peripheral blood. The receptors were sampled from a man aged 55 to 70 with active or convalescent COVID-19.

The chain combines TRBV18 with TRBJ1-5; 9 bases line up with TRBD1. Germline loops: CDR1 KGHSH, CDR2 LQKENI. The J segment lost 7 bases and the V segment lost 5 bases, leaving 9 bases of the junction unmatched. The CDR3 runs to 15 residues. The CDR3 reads CASSEGTGLGQPQHF. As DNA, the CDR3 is TGTGCCAGCTCAGAGGGGACAGGGCTGGGGCAGCCCCAGCATTTT.

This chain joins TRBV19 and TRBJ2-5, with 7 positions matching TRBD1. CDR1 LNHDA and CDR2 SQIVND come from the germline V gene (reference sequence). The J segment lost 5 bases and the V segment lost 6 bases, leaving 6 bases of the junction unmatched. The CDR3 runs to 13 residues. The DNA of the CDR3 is TGTGCCAGTAGCCGAGGGGGCTTGGAGACCCAGTACTTC. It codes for CASSRGGLETQYF.

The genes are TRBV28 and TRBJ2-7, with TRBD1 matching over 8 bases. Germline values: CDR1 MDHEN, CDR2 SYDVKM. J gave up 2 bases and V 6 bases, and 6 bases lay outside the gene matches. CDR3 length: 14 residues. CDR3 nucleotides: TGTGCCAGCAGGACAGGACAGGGCCCCTACGAGCAGTACTTC. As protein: CASRTGQGPYEQYF.

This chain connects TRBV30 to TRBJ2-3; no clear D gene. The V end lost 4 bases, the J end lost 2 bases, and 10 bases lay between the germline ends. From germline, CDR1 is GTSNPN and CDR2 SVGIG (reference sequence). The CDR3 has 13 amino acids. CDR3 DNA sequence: TGTGCCTGGACCCGCTATACCACAGATACGCAGTATTTT. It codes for CAWTRYTTDTQYF.

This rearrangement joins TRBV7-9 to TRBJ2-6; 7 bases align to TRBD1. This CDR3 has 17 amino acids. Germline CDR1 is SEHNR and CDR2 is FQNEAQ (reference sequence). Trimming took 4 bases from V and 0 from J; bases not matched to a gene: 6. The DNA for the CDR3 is TGTGCCAGCAGCTCGGGACAGATCTACTCTGGGGCCAACGTCCTGACTTTC. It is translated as CASSSGQIYSGANVLTF.

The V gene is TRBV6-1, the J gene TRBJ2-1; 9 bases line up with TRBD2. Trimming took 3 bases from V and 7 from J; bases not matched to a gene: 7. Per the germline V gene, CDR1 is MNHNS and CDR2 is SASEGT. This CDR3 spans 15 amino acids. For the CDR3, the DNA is TGTGCCAGCAGTGATGGGGCGGGAGGGAAGAATGAGCAGTTCTTC. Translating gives CASSDGAGGKNEQFF.

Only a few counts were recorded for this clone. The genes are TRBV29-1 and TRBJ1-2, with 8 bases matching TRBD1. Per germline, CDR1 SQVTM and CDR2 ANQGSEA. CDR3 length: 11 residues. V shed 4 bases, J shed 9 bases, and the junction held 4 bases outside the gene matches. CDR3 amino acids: CSVGQGLSYTF. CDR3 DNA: TGCAGCGTTGGACAGGGGCTGAGCTACACCTTC. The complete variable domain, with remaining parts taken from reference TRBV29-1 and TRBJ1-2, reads SAVISQKPSRDICQRGTSLTIQCQVDSQVTMMFWYRQQPGQSLTLIATANQGSEATYESGFVIDKFPISRPNLTFSTLTVSNMSPEDSSIYLCSVGQGLSYTFGSGTRLTVV.

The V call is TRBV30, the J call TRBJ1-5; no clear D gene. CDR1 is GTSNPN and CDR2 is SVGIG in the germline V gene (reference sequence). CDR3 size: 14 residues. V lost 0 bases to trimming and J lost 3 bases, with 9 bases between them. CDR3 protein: CAWSVLGPNQPQHF. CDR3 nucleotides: TGTGCCTGGAGTGTACTAGGTCCCAATCAGCCCCAGCATTTT.

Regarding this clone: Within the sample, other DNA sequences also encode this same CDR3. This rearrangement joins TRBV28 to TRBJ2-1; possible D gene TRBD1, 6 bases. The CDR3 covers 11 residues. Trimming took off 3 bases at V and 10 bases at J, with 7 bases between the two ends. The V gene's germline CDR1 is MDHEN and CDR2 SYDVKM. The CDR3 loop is CASSLTGEQFF. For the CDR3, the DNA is TGTGCCAGCAGTTTGACAGGCGAGCAGTTCTTC.

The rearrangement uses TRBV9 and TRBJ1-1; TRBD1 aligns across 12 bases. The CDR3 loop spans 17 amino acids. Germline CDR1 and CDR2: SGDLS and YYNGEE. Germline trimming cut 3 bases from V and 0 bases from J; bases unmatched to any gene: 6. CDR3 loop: CASSARDRGPMNTEAFF. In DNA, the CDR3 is TGTGCCAGCAGCGCCCGGGACAGGGGGCCTATGAACACTGAAGCTTTCTTT.

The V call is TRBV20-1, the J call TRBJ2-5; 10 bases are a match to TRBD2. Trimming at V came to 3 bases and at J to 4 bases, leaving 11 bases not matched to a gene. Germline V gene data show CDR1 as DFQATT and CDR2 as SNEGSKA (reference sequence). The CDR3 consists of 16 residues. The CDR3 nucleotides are TGCAGTGCTAGTGTGTCTCTAGCGGGAGCTAGAGAGACCCAGTACTTC. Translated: CSASVSLAGARETQYF.

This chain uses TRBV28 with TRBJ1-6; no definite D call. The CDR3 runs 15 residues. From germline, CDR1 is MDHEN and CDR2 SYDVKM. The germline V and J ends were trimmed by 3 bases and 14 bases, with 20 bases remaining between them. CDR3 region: CASSFRRNGMATLHF. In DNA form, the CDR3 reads TGTGCCAGCAGTTTTCGTCGGAACGGGATGGCAACCCTCCACTTT. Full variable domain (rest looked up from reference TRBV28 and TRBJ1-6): DVKVTQSSRYLVKRTGEKVFLECVQDMDHENMFWYRQDPGLGLRLIYFSYDVKMKEKGDIPEGYSVSREKKERFSLILESASTNQTSMYLCASSFRRNGMATLHFGNGTRLTVT.

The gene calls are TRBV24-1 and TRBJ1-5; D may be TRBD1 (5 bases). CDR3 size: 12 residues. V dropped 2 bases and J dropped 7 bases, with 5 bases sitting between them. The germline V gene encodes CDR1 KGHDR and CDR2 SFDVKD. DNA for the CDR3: TGTGCCACCAGTGATTCAGGGCAGCCCCAGCATTTT. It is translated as CATSDSGQPQHF.

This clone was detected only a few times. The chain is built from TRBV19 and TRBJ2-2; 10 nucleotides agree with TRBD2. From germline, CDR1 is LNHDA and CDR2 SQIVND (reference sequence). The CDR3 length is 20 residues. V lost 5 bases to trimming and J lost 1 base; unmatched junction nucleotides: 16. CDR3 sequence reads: CASSPVGGLAGAVNTGELFF. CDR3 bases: TGTGCCAGTAGTCCCGTGGGGGGGCTAGCGGGAGCCGTGAACACCGGGGAGCTGTTTTTT.

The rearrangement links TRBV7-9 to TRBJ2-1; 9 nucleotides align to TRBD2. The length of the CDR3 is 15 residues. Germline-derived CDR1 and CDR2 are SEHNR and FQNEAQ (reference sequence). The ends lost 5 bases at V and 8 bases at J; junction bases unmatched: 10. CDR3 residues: CASSVGGAGGDEQFF. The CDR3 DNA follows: TGTGCCAGCAGCGTGGGAGGAGCGGGAGGCGATGAGCAGTTCTTC.

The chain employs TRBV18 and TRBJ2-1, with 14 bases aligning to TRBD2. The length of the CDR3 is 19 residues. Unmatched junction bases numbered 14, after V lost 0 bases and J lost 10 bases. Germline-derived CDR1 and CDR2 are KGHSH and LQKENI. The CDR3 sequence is CASSPPQGPGLAGVWEQFF. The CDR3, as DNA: TGTGCCAGCTCACCACCTCAGGGTCCGGGACTAGCGGGAGTCTGGGAGCAGTTCTTC.

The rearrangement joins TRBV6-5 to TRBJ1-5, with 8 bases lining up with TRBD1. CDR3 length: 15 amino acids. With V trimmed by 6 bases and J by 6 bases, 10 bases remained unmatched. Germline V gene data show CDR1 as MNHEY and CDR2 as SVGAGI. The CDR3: CASSSGQGTRQPQHF. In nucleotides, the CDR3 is TGTGCCAGCAGCAGCGGACAGGGAACGCGTCAGCCCCAGCATTTT.